The 18 T cell receptor beta chains presented below share a single source sample, sequenced in a study of T cells after yellow fever vaccination. TCRdb itself ran the 5' RACE reads through MiXCR, one entry per CDR3 protein. The sample carries 350,000 to 450,000 distinct CDR3 sequences, 15% to 20% recorded once. The source was PBMCs, collected before the yellow fever booster vaccination. The source is a man younger than 30 who received the YFV17D yellow fever vaccine.

This clonotype was detected a few times. The J gene is TRBJ2-1, the V gene TRBV24-1; tentatively, D is TRBD2 (5 bases). Trimming took 3 bases from V and 6 from J, leaving 20 bases between them. CDR3 length: 17 amino acids. Germline values: CDR1 KGHDR, CDR2 SFDVKD. This chain's CDR3 is CATSDPGLGSTFNEQFF. The CDR3 nucleotides read TGTGCCACCAGTGATCCCGGACTGGGATCAACCTTCAATGAGCAGTTCTTC.

In its sample, this clonotype was seen many times. The chain combines TRBV6-2 or TRBV6-3 with TRBJ2-3; D is ambiguous. Germline V CDR1 and CDR2: MNHEY, SVGEGT. Trimming took off 2 bases at V and 3 bases at J, with 3 bases between the two ends. This CDR3 comprises 12 residues. CDR3 sequence: CASSYRTDTQYF. The CDR3 nucleotides are TGTGCCAGCAGTTACCGTACAGATACGCAGTATTTT.

This clonotype was counted a few times. This chain links TRBV10-3 with TRBJ2-3, with a tentative D call TRBD1 (5 bases). CDR3 length: 14 residues. Between the trimmed V and J ends, which lost 3 bases and 0 bases, there was a span of 7 bases. Germline V gene sequence: CDR1 ENHRY, CDR2 SYGVKD. The CDR3 here is CAISEAGSTDTQYF. CDR3 nucleotides: TGTGCCATCAGTGAAGCAGGGAGCACAGATACGCAGTATTTT.

This clonotype appeared many times. The chain combines TRBV9 with TRBJ2-1; weak D call: TRBD1 (6 bases). CDR1 is SGDLS and CDR2 is YYNGEE in the germline V gene. CDR3 length: 15 amino acids. V was shortened by 4 bases and J by 4 bases, with 15 bases between the two germline ends. CDR3 region: CASSSTGTPYNEQFF. Here the CDR3 DNA reads TGTGCCAGCAGCTCGACCGGGACACCATACAATGAGCAGTTCTTC. Combining the CDR3 with reference TRBV9 and TRBJ2-1 gives the whole variable domain DSGVTQTPKHLITATGQRVTLRCSPRSGDLSVYWYQQSLDQGLQFLIQYYNGEERAKGNILERFSAQQFPDLHSELNLSSLELGDSALYFCASSSTGTPYNEQFFGPGTRLTVL.

This clonotype was detected only a few times. V is TRBV20-1 and J is TRBJ2-1, with a tentative D call TRBD1 (6 bases). CDR3 length: 15 residues. Per the germline V gene, CDR1 is DFQATT and CDR2 is SNEGSKA (reference sequence). The V end was cut by 0 bases, the J end by 0 bases, with 9 bases between. The CDR3: CSARDGQSSYNEQFF. DNA of the CDR3: TGCAGTGCTAGAGACGGACAGAGCTCCTACAATGAGCAGTTCTTC.

The chain recombines TRBV5-4 with TRBJ1-4; TRBD1 matches at 8 bases. The CDR3 is made up of 16 amino acids. Germline trimming cut 1 base from V and 8 bases from J; bases unmatched to any gene: 10. Germline V gives CDR1 SGHNT, CDR2 YYREEE (reference sequence). CDR3 DNA sequence: TGTGCCAGCAGCTTGCCAGGGGGCGCGCGGGCCGAAAAACTGTTTTTT. This sequence encodes CASSLPGGARAEKLFF.

The rearrangement joins TRBV6-5 to TRBJ1-5; D remains unclear. This CDR3 is 13 amino acids long. Germline CDR1 reads MNHEY; CDR2 reads SVGAGI. Trimming took off 2 bases at V and 9 bases at J, with 11 bases between the two ends. CDR3 sequence reads: CASSYGEGSPQHF. CDR3 in DNA: TGTGCCAGCAGTTACGGCGAAGGCTCGCCCCAGCATTTT.

In the case of this clonotype: In this CDR3 the conserved last residue, phenylalanine or tryptophan, is missing, so a read error is likely. The V call is TRBV25-1, the J call TRBJ2-2; 11 positions agree with TRBD2. V lost 3 bases and J lost 2; bases outside the gene matches: 5. The CDR3 sequence is 17 residues long. Germline CDR1 reads MGHDK; CDR2 reads SYGVNS. CDR3 amino acids: CASSEGLAGGNTGELFL. DNA for the CDR3: TGTGCCAGCAGTGAGGGCCTAGCGGGGGGAAACACCGGGGAGCTGTTTTTG.

The rearrangement uses TRBV7-9 and TRBJ1-1; TRBD1 might be the D (6 bases). The germline V gene encodes CDR1 SEHNR and CDR2 FQNEAQ (reference sequence). Trimming removed 2 bases from V and 8 bases from J, with 18 bases in between. The CDR3 loop spans 15 amino acids. The CDR3 sequence is CASSLRGVSVGEAFF. The CDR3 DNA reads TGTGCCAGCAGCTTAAGGGGGGTATCGGTTGGCGAAGCTTTCTTT.

This clonotype was counted between two and nine times. CDR3 residues: CASSSTEQGPFPGYTF. The CDR3 DNA is TGTGCCAGCAGTTCCACCGAACAGGGTCCCTTTCCTGGCTACACCTTC. The chain uses TRBV12-3 or TRBV12-4 and TRBJ1-2; TRBD1 might be the D (6 bases). This CDR3 region has 16 residues. V dropped 4 bases and J dropped 7 bases, with 22 bases sitting between them.

V and J are TRBV12-2 and TRBJ1-2; the table gives TRBD1 as D, unverified against the DNA. TRBV12-2 is labeled a pseudogene. This CDR3 comprises 15 residues. The CDR3: CASRLGGQPFYGYTF. CDR3 nucleotides: TGTGCAAGTCGCTTAGGGGGACAGCCATTCTATGGCTACACCTTC.

V usage is TRBV29-1 and J usage is TRBJ2-2, with a tentative D call TRBD1 (5 bases). V was trimmed by 2 bases and J by 0 bases, leaving 7 bases between them. This CDR3 has 14 residues. The germline CDR1 and CDR2 sequences are SQVTM and ANQGSEA. The CDR3 bases are TGCAGCGTTGAACAGGGTACGAACACCGGGGAGCTGTTTTTT. This codes for CSVEQGTNTGELFF.

This chain joins TRBV5-1 and TRBJ2-1; D is possibly TRBD2 (7 bases). V lost 4 bases, J lost 8 bases, and 19 bases lay in between. The CDR3 is 15 residues long. Germline assignment: CDR1 SGHRS and CDR2 YFSETQ. This chain's CDR3 is CASSLLRGASDEQFF. The CDR3 DNA is TGCGCCAGCAGCCTACTACGGGGGGCATCCGATGAGCAGTTCTTC.

Only a few counts were recorded for this clonotype. The chain links TRBV5-1 to TRBJ2-1; the D gene is possibly TRBD2 (5 bases). The germline V and J ends were trimmed by 4 bases and 10 bases, with 9 bases remaining between them. The CDR3 is 11 residues long. Per germline, CDR1 SGHRS and CDR2 YFSETQ. In DNA form, the CDR3 reads TGCGCCAGCAGCGAGGGCCAGGAGCAGTTCTTC. Translation: CASSEGQEQFF. Looking up the rest from reference TRBV5-1 and TRBJ2-1 gives the full variable domain: KAGVTQTPRYLIKTRGQQVTLSCSPISGHRSVSWYQQTPGQGLQFLFEYFSETQRNKGNFPGRFSGRQFSNSRSEMNVSTLELGDSALYLCASSEGQEQFFGPGTRLTVL.

This rearrangement joins TRBV20-1 to TRBJ2-6; D might be TRBD2 (5 bases). Looked up from germline, CDR1 is DFQATT and CDR2 is SNEGSKA (reference sequence). Trimming took 3 bases from V and 0 from J, leaving 12 bases between them. This CDR3 region has 16 residues. CDR3 bases: TGCAGTGCTAGCGGAGGTCCGAGCTCTGGGGCCAACGTCCTGACTTTC. Translated: CSASGGPSSGANVLTF.

This clonotype was seen only a few times. V and J are TRBV27 and TRBJ1-1; D gene ambiguous. CDR3 size: 14 residues. V was trimmed by 4 bases and J by 5 bases, leaving 14 bases between them. The germline gives CDR1 MNHEY, CDR2 SMNVEV (reference sequence). DNA for the CDR3: TGTGCCAGCAGTTATTCGGGCCGAGGAACTGAAGCTTTCTTT. This gives the protein CASSYSGRGTEAFF.

The CDR3 nucleotides are TGTGCCAGCAGTTCCCGGACAGGGAGTGGCTATGGCTACACCTTC. It codes for CASSSRTGSGYGYTF. V gene TRBV6-2 or TRBV6-3 combines with J gene TRBJ1-2; TRBD1 aligns across 8 bases. From germline, CDR1 is MNHEY and CDR2 SVGEGT. V was clipped by 4 bases and J by 4 bases; unmatched bases: 8. CDR3 size: 15 residues.

This chain connects TRBV18 to TRBJ1-6; TRBD1 aligns across 9 bases. The trim removed 4 bases at V and 5 bases at J, leaving 15 bases unmatched. The length of the CDR3 is 19 residues. Per the germline V gene, CDR1 is KGHSH and CDR2 is LQKENI. The DNA of the CDR3 is TGTGCCAGCTCACTACCAGCATACAGGGGGCAGATTGATAATTCACCCCTCCACTTT. It codes for CASSLPAYRGQIDNSPLHF.